This T cell receptor (beta chain) was sequenced in a study of cytomegalovirus exposure and HLA in healthy donors. General study points: When presence/absence was analysed, sequencing depth was taken to be roughly uniform across donors. When analyzed later, a missense DCLRE1C variant was found to be linked to TCR beta V- and J-gene trimming. Reports indicate that TCR beta sequences accurately predicted the HLA-A and HLA-B alleles of most subjects.

The PCR was carried out with 60 Vbeta primers and 13 Jbeta primers. Produced via immunoSEQ multiplex PCR; TCRdb's table is partial and in-frame only. Of about 180,000 clones listed, around 80% are singletons. Turning to this clone: Antigen specificity is unknown.

Looked up from germline, CDR1 is SGHTA and CDR2 is FQGNSA. The CDR3 spans 14 residues. The junction had 4 bases not matched to a gene; V was cut back by 5 bases and J by 5 bases. The sequenced material came from PBMCs. This sequence was found in a boy younger than 10 in good health and CMV-seronegative. V gene TRBV7-2 combines with J gene TRBJ1-2, with 11 positions matching TRBD1. For the CDR3, the DNA is TGTGCCAGCAGCATTGGACAGGGGGCGTATGGCTACACCTTC. Amino acids: CASSIGQGAYGYTF. Filled out from reference TRBV7-2 and TRBJ1-2, the complete variable domain reads GAGVSQSPSNKVTEKGKDVELRCDPISGHTALYWYRQSLGQGLEFLIYFQGNSAPDKSGLPSDRFSAERTGGSVSTLTIQRTQQEDSAVYLCASSIGQGAYGYTFGSGTRLTVV.